The 6 T cell receptor beta chains given below trace back to one sample, sequenced in a study of the immune and genomic landscape of osteosarcoma. Sequenced by immunoSEQ multiplex PCR; TCRdb stores in-frame clones only, minus some. The sample has over a thousand clones; 60% to 75% are singletons. The sequenced material came from primary tumor tissue from the femur. The receptors here all came from a man aged 25-40 years with osteosarcoma.

The chain joins TRBV5-1 to TRBJ1-1; D not certain. The length of the CDR3 is 14 residues. The V end was cut by 0 bases, the J end by 2 bases, with 8 bases between. CDR1 is SGHRS, CDR2 YFSETQ, per germline. The CDR3, as DNA: TGCGCCAGCAGCTTGGCGGCCTACAACACTGAAGCTTTCTTT. Its protein is CASSLAAYNTEAFF.

The chain has TRBV2 and TRBJ1-5, with 7 positions matching TRBD1. J was trimmed by 2 bases and V by 6 bases; bases with no gene match: 4. There are 14 residues in the CDR3. Germline V gene sequence: CDR1 SNHLY, CDR2 FYNNEI. CDR3 in DNA: TGTGCCAGCAGAAGGGGGACAGGCAATCAGCCCCAGCATTTT. Translating it yields CASRRGTGNQPQHF.

This clone showed up just once. Distinct nucleotide sequences in the sample also encode this CDR3. This chain joins TRBV27 and TRBJ1-1, with D unresolved. V lost 5 bases and J lost 5, with 12 bases in between. Per the germline V gene, CDR1 is MNHEY and CDR2 is SMNVEV (reference sequence). The CDR3 is made up of 13 amino acids. CDR3 coding DNA: TGTGCCAGCAGTAGGGCGGGGAGAACTGAAGCTTTCTTT. Encoded protein: CASSRAGRTEAFF.

This chain links TRBV7-2 with TRBJ2-3; 8 bases align to TRBD2. Germline trimming cut 5 bases from V and 3 bases from J; bases unmatched to any gene: 13. The CDR3 extends over 17 amino acids. Per germline, CDR1 SGHTA and CDR2 FQGNSA. The CDR3 DNA reads as TGTGCCAGCAGCCTAGGGGCGGGGGGTCTTTTTACAGATACGCAGTATTTT. Translating it yields CASSLGAGGLFTDTQYF.

This clone was seen more than once but under ten times. The rearrangement uses TRBV21-1 and TRBJ1-2. TRBV21-1 is termed a pseudogene. The length of the CDR3 is 13 residues. CDR3 DNA: TGTGCCAGCAGCTTACGGGAGGGCTATGGCTACACCTTC. It specifies CASSLREGYGYTF.

The CDR3 DNA follows: TGTGCCAGCAGCCAAGGTCCAAGCGGGGGGGCCGGCTACAATGAGCAGTTCTTC. Translation gives CASSQGPSGGAGYNEQFF. The chain employs TRBV4-2 and TRBJ2-1; the match to TRBD2 covers 10 bases. CDR1 is LGHNA and CDR2 is YNFKEQ in the germline V gene. There are 18 residues in the CDR3. J was trimmed by 3 bases and V by 1 base; bases with no gene match: 9.